The entry that follows covers one TCR beta chain sequence. The germline V gene encodes CDR1 KGHDR and CDR2 SFDVKD. Between the trimmed V and J ends, which lost 3 bases and 3 bases, there was a span of 6 bases. There are 13 residues in the CDR3. TCRdb's copy holds only in-frame clones and misses some; the assay was immunoSEQ multiplex PCR. The table has roughly 190,000 clones, roughly 93% seen once. The source of the sample is a study of T cell responses to AZD1222 COVID-19 vaccine. Sequencing used peripheral blood, obtained on day 0 of AZD1222 vaccination. V is TRBV24-1 and J is TRBJ2-3, with D tentatively TRBD1 (5 bases). This receptor was obtained from an adult in good health. CDR3: CATSDGATDTQYF. For the CDR3, the DNA is TGTGCCACCAGTGATGGGGCGACAGATACGCAGTATTTT.